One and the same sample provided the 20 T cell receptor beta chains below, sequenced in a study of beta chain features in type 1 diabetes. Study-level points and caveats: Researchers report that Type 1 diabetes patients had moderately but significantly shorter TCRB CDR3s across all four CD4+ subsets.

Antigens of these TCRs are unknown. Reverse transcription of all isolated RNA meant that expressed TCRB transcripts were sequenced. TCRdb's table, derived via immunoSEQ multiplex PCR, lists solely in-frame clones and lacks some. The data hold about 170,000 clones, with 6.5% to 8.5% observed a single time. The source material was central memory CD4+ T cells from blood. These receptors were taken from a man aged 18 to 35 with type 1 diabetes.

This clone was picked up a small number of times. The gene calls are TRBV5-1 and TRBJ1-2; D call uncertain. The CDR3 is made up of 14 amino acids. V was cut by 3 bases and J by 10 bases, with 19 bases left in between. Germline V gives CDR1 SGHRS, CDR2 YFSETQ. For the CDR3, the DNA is TGCGCCAGCAGCTGGGAACCCGGCCGGGATGACTACACCTTC. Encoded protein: CASSWEPGRDDYTF. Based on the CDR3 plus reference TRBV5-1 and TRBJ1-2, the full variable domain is KAGVTQTPRYLIKTRGQQVTLSCSPISGHRSVSWYQQTPGQGLQFLFEYFSETQRNKGNFPGRFSGRQFSNSRSEMNVSTLELGDSALYLCASSWEPGRDDYTFGSGTRLTVV.

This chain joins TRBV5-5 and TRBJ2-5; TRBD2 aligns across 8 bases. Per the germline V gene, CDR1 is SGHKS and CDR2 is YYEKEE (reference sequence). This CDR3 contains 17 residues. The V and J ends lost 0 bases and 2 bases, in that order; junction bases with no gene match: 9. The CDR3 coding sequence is TGTGCCAGCAGCTTGGCCGCATTCTTAGCGGGGCAAGAGACCCAGTACTTC. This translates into CASSLAAFLAGQETQYF.

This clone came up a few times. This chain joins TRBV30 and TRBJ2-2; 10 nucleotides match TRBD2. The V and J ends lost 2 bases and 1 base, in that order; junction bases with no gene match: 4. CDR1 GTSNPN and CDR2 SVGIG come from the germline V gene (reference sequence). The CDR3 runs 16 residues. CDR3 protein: CAWSLGLAENTGELFF. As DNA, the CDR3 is TGTGCCTGGAGTCTAGGACTAGCGGAGAACACCGGGGAGCTGTTTTTT.

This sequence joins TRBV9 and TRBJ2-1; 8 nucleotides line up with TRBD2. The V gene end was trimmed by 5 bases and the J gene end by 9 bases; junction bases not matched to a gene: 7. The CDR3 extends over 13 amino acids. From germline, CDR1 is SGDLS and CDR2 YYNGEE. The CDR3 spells CASRPTSEGEQFF. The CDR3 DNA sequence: TGTGCCAGCAGGCCGACTAGCGAAGGTGAGCAGTTCTTC.

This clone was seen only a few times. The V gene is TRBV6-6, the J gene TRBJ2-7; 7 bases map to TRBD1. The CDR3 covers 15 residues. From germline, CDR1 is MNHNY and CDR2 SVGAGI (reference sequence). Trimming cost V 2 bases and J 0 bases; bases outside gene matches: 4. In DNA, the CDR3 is TGTGCCAGCAGTTACCAAAAGGGGGCCTCCTACGAGCAGTACTTC. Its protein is CASSYQKGASYEQYF.

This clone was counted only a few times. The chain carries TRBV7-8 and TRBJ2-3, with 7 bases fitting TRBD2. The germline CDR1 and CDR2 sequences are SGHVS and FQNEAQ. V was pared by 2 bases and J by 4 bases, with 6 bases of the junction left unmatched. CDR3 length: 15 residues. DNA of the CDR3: TGTGCCAGCAGCTTATGGGGAGGGTCCGCAGATACGCAGTATTTT. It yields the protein CASSLWGGSADTQYF.

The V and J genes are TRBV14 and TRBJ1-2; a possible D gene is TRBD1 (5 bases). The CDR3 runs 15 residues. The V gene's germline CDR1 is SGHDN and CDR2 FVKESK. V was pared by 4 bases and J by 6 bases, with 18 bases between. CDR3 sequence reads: CASSPFYSGTDGYTF. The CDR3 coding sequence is TGTGCCAGCAGCCCCTTTTACAGCGGGACGGATGGCTACACCTTC.

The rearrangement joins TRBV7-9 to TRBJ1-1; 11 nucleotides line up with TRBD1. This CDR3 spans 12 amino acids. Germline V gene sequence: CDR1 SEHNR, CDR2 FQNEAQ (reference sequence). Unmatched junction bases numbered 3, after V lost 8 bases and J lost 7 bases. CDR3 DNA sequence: TGTGCCAGCGGGACAGGGGGTGGTGAAGCTTTCTTT. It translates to CASGTGGGEAFF.

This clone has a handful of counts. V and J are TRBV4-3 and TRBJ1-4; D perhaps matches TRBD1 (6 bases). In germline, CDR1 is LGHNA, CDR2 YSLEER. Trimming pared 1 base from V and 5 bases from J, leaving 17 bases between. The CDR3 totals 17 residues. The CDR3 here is CASSQGRRGAANEKLFF. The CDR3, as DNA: TGCGCCAGCAGCCAAGGCCGACGGGGGGCAGCGAATGAAAAACTGTTTTTT.

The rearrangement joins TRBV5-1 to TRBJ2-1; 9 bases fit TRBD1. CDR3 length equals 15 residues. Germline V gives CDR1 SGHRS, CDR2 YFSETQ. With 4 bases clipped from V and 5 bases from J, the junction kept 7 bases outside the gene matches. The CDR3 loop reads CASSLGQGRNNEQFF. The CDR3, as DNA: TGCGCCAGCAGCCTGGGACAGGGAAGAAACAATGAGCAGTTCTTC.

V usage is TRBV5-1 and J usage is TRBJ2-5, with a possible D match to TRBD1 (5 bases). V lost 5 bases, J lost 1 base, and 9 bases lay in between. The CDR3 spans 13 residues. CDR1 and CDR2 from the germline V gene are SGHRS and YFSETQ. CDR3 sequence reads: CASSRQTQETQYF. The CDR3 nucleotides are TGCGCCAGCAGTAGACAGACCCAAGAGACCCAGTACTTC.

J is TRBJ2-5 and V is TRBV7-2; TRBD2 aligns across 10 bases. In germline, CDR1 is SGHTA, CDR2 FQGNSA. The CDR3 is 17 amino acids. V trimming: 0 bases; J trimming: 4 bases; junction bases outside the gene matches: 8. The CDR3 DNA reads TGTGCCAGCAGCTTAGCGCCTAGCGGGAGAGTGGCAGAGACCCAGTACTTC. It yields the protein CASSLAPSGRVAETQYF.

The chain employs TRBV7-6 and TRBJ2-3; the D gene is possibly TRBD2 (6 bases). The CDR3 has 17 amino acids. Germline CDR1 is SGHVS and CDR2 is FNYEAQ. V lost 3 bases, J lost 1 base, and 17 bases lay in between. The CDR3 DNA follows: TGTGCCAGCAGCTTCGTAACGGGGGACCTTGGCACAGATACGCAGTATTTT. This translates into CASSFVTGDLGTDTQYF.

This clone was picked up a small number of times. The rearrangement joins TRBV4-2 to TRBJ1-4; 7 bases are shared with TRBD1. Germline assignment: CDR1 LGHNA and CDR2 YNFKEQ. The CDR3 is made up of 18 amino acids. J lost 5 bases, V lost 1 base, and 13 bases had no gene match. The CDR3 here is CASSQAKGTGALNEKLFF. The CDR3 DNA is TGTGCCAGCAGCCAAGCGAAGGGAACAGGGGCTTTGAATGAAAAACTGTTTTTT.

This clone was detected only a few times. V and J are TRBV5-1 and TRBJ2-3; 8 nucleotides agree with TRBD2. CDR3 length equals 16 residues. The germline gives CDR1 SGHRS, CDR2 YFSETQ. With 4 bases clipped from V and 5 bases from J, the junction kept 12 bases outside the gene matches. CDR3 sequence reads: CASSGLSSGAEDTQYF. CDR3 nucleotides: TGCGCCAGCAGCGGGCTGAGTAGCGGGGCAGAAGATACGCAGTATTTT.

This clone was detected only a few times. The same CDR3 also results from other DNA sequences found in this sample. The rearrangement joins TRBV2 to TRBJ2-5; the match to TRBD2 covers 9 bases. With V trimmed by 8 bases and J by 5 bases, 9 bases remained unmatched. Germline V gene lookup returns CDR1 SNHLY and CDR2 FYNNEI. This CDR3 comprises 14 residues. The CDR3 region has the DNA TGTGCCAGCGGACCGGGACTAGCTGAGGAGACCCAGTACTTC. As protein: CASGPGLAEETQYF. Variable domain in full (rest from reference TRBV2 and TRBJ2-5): EPEVTQTPSHQVTQMGQEVILRCVPISNHLYFYWYRQILGQKVEFLVSFYNNEISEKSEIFDDQFSVERPDGSNFTLKIRSTKLEDSAMYFCASGPGLAEETQYFGPGTRLLVL.

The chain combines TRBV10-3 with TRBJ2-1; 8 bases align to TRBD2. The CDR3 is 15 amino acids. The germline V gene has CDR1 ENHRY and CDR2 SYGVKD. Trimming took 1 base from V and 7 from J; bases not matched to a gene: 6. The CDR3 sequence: CAISEFKGLENEQFF. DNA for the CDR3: TGTGCCATCAGTGAGTTCAAGGGACTAGAAAATGAGCAGTTCTTC.

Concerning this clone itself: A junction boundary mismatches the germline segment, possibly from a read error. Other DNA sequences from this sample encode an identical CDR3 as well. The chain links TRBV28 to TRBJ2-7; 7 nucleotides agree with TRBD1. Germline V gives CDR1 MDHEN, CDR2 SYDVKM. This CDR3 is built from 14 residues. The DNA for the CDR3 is TGTGCCAGTAGTTCAGGGGGATTTCCTAAAGAGCAGTACTTC. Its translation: CASSSGGFPKEQYF.

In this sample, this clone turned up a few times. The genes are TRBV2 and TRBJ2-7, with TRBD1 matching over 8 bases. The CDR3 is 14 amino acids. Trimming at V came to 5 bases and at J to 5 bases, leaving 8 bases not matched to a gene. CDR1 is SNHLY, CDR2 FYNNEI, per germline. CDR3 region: CASSPQGVGDEQYF. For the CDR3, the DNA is TGTGCCAGCAGTCCACAGGGGGTTGGAGACGAGCAGTACTTC. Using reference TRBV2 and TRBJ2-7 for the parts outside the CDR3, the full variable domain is EPEVTQTPSHQVTQMGQEVILRCVPISNHLYFYWYRQILGQKVEFLVSFYNNEISEKSEIFDDQFSVERPDGSNFTLKIRSTKLEDSAMYFCASSPQGVGDEQYFGPGTRLTVT.

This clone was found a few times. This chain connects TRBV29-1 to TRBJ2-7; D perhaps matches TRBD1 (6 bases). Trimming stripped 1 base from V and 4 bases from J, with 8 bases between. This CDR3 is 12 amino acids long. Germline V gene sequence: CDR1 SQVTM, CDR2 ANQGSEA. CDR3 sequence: CSVEGQGYEQYF. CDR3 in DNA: TGCAGCGTTGAAGGGCAGGGGTACGAGCAGTACTTC.